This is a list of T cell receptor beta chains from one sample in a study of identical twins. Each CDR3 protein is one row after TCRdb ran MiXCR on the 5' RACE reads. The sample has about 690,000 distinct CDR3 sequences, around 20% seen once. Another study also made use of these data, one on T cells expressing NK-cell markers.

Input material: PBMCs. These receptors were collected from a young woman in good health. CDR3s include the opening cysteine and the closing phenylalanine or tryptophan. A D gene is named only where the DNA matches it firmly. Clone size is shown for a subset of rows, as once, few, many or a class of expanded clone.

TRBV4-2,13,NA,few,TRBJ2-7,CASTGVGAYEQYF,TGTGCCAGCACCGGAGTTGGGGCCTACGAGCAGTACTTC
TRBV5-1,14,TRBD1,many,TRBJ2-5,CASTFGQGEETQYF,TGCGCCAGCACCTTCGGACAGGGCGAGGAGACCCAGTACTTC
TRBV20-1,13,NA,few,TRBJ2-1,CSAIGDSHNEQFF,TGCAGTGCTATAGGGGACTCTCACAATGAGCAGTTCTTC
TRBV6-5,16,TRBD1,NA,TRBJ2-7,CASSYPGTGAAYEQYF,TGTGCCAGCAGTTACCCGGGGACAGGGGCCGCCTACGAGCAGTACTTC
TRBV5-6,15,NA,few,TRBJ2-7,CASSPRPGDAYEQYF,TGTGCCAGCAGCCCCAGACCAGGGGATGCGTACGAGCAGTACTTC
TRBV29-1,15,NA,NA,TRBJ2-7,CSVLRRKGRTYEQYF,TGCAGCGTCCTCAGGAGGAAGGGGCGTACCTACGAGCAGTACTTC
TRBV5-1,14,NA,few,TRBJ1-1,CASSLGSAWTEAFF,TGCGCCAGCAGCTTGGGGTCCGCCTGGACTGAAGCTTTCTTT
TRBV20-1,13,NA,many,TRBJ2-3,CSARFLSTDTQYF,TGCAGTGCTAGATTTCTTAGCACAGATACGCAGTATTTT
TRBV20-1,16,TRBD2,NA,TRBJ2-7,CSARGTSGRYSYEQYF,TGCAGTGCTAGGGGTACTAGCGGGAGGTACTCCTACGAGCAGTACTTC
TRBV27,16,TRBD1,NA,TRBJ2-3,CASSLYSRGPTDTQYF,TGTGCCAGCAGTTTGTATTCGAGGGGGCCCACAGATACGCAGTATTTT
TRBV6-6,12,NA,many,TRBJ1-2,CARAGSNYGYTF,TGTGCCAGGGCAGGGTCTAACTATGGCTACACCTTC
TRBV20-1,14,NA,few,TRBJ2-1,CSAKRRTSYNEQFF,TGCAGTGCTAAGCGGAGGACCTCCTACAATGAGCAGTTCTTC
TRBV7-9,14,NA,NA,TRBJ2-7,CASSLAVAAYEQYF,TGTGCCAGCAGCTTAGCGGTAGCGGCCTACGAGCAGTACTTC
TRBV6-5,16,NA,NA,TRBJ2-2,CASSYSTGGSTGELFF,TGTGCCAGCAGTTACTCGACCGGGGGCAGCACCGGGGAGCTGTTTTTT
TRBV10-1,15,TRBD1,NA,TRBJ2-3,CATPGRDRGSDTQYF,TGCGCCACTCCGGGACGGGACAGGGGATCAGATACGCAGTATTTT
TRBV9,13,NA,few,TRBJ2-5,CASSVGVMETQYF,TGTGCCAGCAGCGTAGGGGTCATGGAGACCCAGTACTTC
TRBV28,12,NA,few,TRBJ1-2,CASSIPSYGYTF,TGTGCCAGCAGTATCCCTTCCTATGGCTACACCTTC
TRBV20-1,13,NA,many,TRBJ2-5,CSAQSGTQETQYF,TGCAGTGCTCAAAGCGGAACCCAAGAGACCCAGTACTTC
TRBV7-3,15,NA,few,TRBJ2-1,CASSLNLKPKGEQFF,TGTGCCAGCAGCTTAAATCTGAAACCAAAGGGTGAGCAGTTCTTC
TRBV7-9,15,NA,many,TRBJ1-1,CASSLSGGGNTEAFF,TGTGCCAGCAGCTTAAGCGGGGGTGGGAACACTGAAGCTTTCTTT
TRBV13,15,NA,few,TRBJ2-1,CASSPVRTAYNEQFF,TGTGCCAGCAGCCCCGTCCGGACAGCCTACAATGAGCAGTTCTTC
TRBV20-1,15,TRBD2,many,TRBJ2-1,CSARVAGSFYNEQFF,TGCAGTGCTAGAGTAGCGGGATCCTTTTACAATGAGCAGTTCTTC
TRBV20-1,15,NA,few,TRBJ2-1,CSATSMGESYNEQFF,TGCAGTGCTACCTCTATGGGGGAATCCTACAATGAGCAGTTCTTC
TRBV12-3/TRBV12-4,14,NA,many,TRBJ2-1,CASSLGESYNEQFF,TGTGCCAGCAGTTTAGGGGAGTCCTACAATGAGCAGTTCTTC
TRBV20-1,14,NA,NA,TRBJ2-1,CSARDRKGGDEQFF,TGCAGTGCTAGAGATCGTAAGGGTGGGGATGAGCAGTTCTTC
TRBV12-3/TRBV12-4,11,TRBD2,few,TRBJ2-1,CASSVTSSTVF,TGTGCCAGCAGTGTGACTAGCTCGACGGTCTTC
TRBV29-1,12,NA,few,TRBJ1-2,CSVDLRAEGYTF,TGCAGCGTTGACCTCAGGGCGGAGGGCTACACCTTC
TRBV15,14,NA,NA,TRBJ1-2,CATSRGTGIYGYTF,TGTGCCACCAGCAGAGGCACAGGAATTTATGGCTACACCTTC
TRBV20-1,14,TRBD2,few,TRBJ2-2,CSARVPSGDRELFF,TGCAGTGCTAGAGTCCCTAGCGGGGACCGGGAGCTGTTTTTT
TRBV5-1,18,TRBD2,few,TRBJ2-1,CASTWTSGAASSYNEQFF,TGCGCCAGCACATGGACTAGCGGGGCCGCTAGCTCCTACAATGAGCAGTTCTTC
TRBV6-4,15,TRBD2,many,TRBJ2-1,CASSFTSGSYNEQFF,TGTGCCAGCAGTTTTACTAGCGGGAGCTACAATGAGCAGTTCTTC
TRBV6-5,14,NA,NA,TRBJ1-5,CASSYGRMGQPQHF,TGTGCCAGCAGTTACGGAAGGATGGGTCAGCCCCAGCATTTT
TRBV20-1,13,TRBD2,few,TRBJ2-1,CSARSGGTNEQFF,TGCAGTGCGCGAAGCGGGGGAACAAATGAGCAGTTCTTC
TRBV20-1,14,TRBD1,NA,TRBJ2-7,CSAPGQFNWYEQYF,TGCAGTGCCCCGGGACAGTTTAATTGGTACGAGCAGTACTTC
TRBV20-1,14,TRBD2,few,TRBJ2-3,CSVPREGRTDTQYF,TGCAGTGTACCGCGGGAGGGCCGGACAGATACGCAGTATTTT
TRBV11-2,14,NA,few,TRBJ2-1,CASSGGARGNEQFF,TGTGCCAGCAGCGGGGGGGCTAGAGGCAATGAGCAGTTCTTC
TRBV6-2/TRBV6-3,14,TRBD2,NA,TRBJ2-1,CASRLSGSKGEQFF,TGTGCCAGCAGGCTTAGCGGGAGTAAAGGTGAGCAGTTCTTC
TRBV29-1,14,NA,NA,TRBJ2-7,CSICKGRGGYEQYF,TGCAGCATCTGCAAGGGCAGGGGAGGCTACGAGCAGTACTTC
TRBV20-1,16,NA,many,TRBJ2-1,CSAGPNTGSSYNEQFF,TGCAGTGCTGGTCCTAATACGGGGAGCTCCTACAATGAGCAGTTCTTC
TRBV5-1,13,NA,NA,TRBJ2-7,CASSTGTSREQYF,TGCGCCAGCAGCACCGGGACTTCTAGAGAGCAGTACTTC
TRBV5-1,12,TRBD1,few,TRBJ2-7,CASRLTGGEQYF,TGCGCCAGCAGGTTGACAGGGGGCGAGCAGTACTTC
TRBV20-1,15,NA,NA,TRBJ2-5,CSARDHRSEGETQYF,TGCAGTGCTAGAGATCACAGATCGGAGGGAGAGACCCAGTACTTC
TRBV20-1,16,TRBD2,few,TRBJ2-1,CSAPTVQGGSLNEQFF,TGCAGTGCGCCAACCGTTCAGGGCGGGAGTTTGAATGAGCAGTTCTTC
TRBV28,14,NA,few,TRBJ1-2,CASRLLDQGGGYTF,TGTGCCAGCAGGCTTCTCGACCAGGGAGGTGGCTACACCTTC
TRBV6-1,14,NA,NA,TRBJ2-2,CASSETSNTGELFF,TGTGCCAGCAGTGAGACGTCGAACACCGGGGAGCTGTTTTTT